The clone carrying this T cell receptor (beta chain) showed up just once. The antigen remains unidentified. Profiled with immunoSEQ multiplex PCR; TCRdb holds only in-frame clones, not every one. The repertoire consists of about 5,900 clones, with roughly 73% occurring once and the leading ten covering about 10%. These data are taken from a study of chemoradiotherapy in HPV16-positive cancers. The study, taken as a whole, reports: HPV-specific T cells were functionally defined from only two HPV16-positive patients. For HPV16-positive patients, expanding HPV-responsive T cells associated with longer recurrence-free survival.

Trimming took 5 bases from V and 3 from J, leaving 10 bases between them. Germline V CDR1 and CDR2: SGHTA, FQGNSA. The CDR3 runs 13 residues. The biological material was taken from a patient who underwent chemoradiotherapy. This chain joins TRBV7-2 and TRBJ1-2, with D possibly being TRBD1 (6 bases). The sequence was collected from a human donor with HPV-associated anogenital cancer. The CDR3 bases are TGTGCCAGCAGCCGGACAGCAGACTATGGCTACACCTTC. The encoded protein is CASSRTADYGYTF. Full variable domain (outside the CDR3, taken from reference TRBV7-2 and TRBJ1-2): GAGVSQSPSNKVTEKGKDVELRCDPISGHTALYWYRQSLGQGLEFLIYFQGNSAPDKSGLPSDRFSAERTGGSVSTLTIQRTQQEDSAVYLCASSRTADYGYTFGSGTRLTVV.